This T cell receptor beta chain was captured by sequencing in a study of CD4+ T cells in melanoma (dated by TCRdb to the early 2020s). In terms of the full investigation: The study investigated neoantigen-specific CD4+ T cells in human melanoma.

Turning to this clone: Its antigen is not yet known. No base qualities exist here, and no much larger clone lies one base off it.

General findings and caveats noted by the study authors: Neoantigen-specific CD4+ T cells in melanoma were reported to show diverse differentiation states. Neoantigen-specific CD4+ T cells were reported to be correlated with the function of CD8+ T cells, macrophages and B cells.

The method behind the library was the immunoSEQ multiplex PCR assay. This immuneACCESS table, as held by TCRdb, lists in-frame sequences with V and J called but not all clones. Of the missing ones, under half trace to an unresolved V gene in checked studies; the others have no known cause. Across this sample there are more than 7,000 clones, with approximately 64% seen only once. The leading ten clones occupy over 15% of the sample. The donors were melanoma patients. From the cysteine up to the phenylalanine, the CDR3 has a length of 14 residues. Only CDR3 DNA is held: 42 bases, read in frame from base 1. As encoded in the germline V gene, CDR1 is LGHNA while CDR2 is YNFKEQ. The V and J ends are trimmed by 1 base and 3 bases, leaving 9 bases between them.

The chain uses TRBV4-2 and TRBJ1-2, with no confidently assigned D gene. The source of this sequence is a human donor with melanoma. The sample was cells from a culture (not recorded whether cultured in vitro). The CDR3: CASSQVSAYYGYTF. The bases are TGTGCCAGCAGCCAAGTAAGCGCGTACTATGGCTACACCTTC.